The text below deals with one T cell receptor beta chain. Antigen specificity is unknown. These data belong to a study of cytomegalovirus exposure and HLA in healthy donors. Study-level findings and limits: Among TCR beta chains, those listed as cytomegalovirus-associated numbered around 160.

Use of 60 Vbeta and 13 Jbeta primers characterized the PCR. The table came from immunoSEQ multiplex PCR; TCRdb's copy has only in-frame clones and leaves some out. Its clone listing holds over 100,000 clones. The V end lost 6 bases, the J end lost 1 base, and 16 bases lay between the germline ends. The CDR3 spans 16 residues. Germline CDR1 and CDR2: MDHEN and SYDVKM. Donors sampled were nominally healthy, though unrecorded immune exposures were likely. The chain is built from TRBV28 and TRBJ1-5; D possibly corresponds to TRBD1 (6 bases). This sequence originates from a man aged 18 to 35 in good health and CMV-seronegative. The sequenced sample consisted of PBMCs. CDR3 region: CASSIYRERSNQPQHF. The CDR3 bases are TGTGCCAGCAGCATATACAGGGAGCGGAGCAATCAGCCCCAGCATTTT.